This entry features one T cell receptor beta chain sequence. The antigen is not known. The source of the sample is a study of T-cell memory formation after mild COVID-19. Study results and limitations: Clones that contracted from day 15 to 85 had balanced CD4/CD8; later expanders were CD4+ biased. Day 37-peaking second-wave clones had unconfirmed SARS-CoV-2 specificity. Among contracting clones, CD4+ were mainly CM/EM and CD8+ enriched in EMRA.

TCRdb recomputed calls from the 5' RACE reads with MiXCR, one row per CDR3 protein. Among about 160,000 distinct CDR3 sequences listed, about a third were seen once. Looked up from germline, CDR1 is SGHTA and CDR2 is FQGNSA. V gave up 1 base and J gave up 5 bases, with 6 bases separating them. The CDR3 spans 13 residues. The TCR originated in an adult woman who had mild COVID-19 (a few samples of this study predate the infection). Cell type and time point are not known. The V call is TRBV7-2, the J call TRBJ1-5; D gene uncertain. Sequences were obtained from PBMCs or a T cell subset sorted from them (not recorded which). The CDR3 DNA is TGTGCCAGCAGCTTAGGGTATTATCAGCCCCAGCATTTT. Translation: CASSLGYYQPQHF.